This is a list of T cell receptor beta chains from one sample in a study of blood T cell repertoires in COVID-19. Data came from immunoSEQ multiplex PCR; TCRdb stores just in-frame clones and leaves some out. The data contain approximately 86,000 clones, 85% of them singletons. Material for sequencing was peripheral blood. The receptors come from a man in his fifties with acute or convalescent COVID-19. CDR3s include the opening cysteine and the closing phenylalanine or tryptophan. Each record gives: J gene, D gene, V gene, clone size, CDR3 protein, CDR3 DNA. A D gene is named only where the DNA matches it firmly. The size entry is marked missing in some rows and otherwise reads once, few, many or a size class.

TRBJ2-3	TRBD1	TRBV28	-	CASSPMPGQYSTDTQYF	TGTGCCAGCAGTCCGATGCCGGGACAGTATAGCACAGATACGCAGTATTTT
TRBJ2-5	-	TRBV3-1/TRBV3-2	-	CASSPPQGRETQYF	TGTGCCAGCAGCCCACCACAGGGGAGGGAGACCCAGTACTTC
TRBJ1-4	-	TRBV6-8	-	CAIYRVATNEKLFF	TGTGCCATATACAGGGTTGCAACTAATGAAAAACTGTTTTTT
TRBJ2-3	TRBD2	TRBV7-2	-	CASSSRGGTDTQYF	TGTGCCAGCAGCTCTCGGGGGGGTACAGATACGCAGTATTTT
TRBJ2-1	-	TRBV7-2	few	CASILLTGQASGTQFF	TGTGCCAGCATATTGCTTACAGGGCAGGCTTCAGGAACGCAGTTCTTC
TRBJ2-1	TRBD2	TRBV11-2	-	CASSQTSGMNNEQFF	TGTGCCAGCAGCCAGACTAGCGGGATGAACAATGAGCAGTTCTTC
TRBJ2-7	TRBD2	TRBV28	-	CASSLAVKYEQYF	TGTGCCAGCAGTCTAGCGGTAAAATACGAGCAGTACTTC
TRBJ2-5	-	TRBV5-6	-	CASSLQGAIKETQYF	TGTGCCAGCAGCTTACAGGGAGCCATCAAAGAGACCCAGTACTTC
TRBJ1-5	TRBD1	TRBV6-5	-	CASRRLDRVGQPQHF	TGTGCCAGCAGACGACTGGACAGGGTTGGTCAGCCCCAGCATTTT
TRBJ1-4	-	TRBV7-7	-	CASSAQGSLEKLFF	TGTGCCAGCAGCGCACAGGGCTCGCTTGAAAAACTGTTTTTT
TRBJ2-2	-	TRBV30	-	CAWSPWGGAGTGELFF	TGTGCCTGGAGCCCATGGGGGGGCGCCGGCACCGGGGAGCTGTTTTTT
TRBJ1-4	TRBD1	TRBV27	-	CASRAWTGGNEKLFF	TGTGCCAGCAGGGCTTGGACAGGGGGTAATGAAAAACTGTTTTTT
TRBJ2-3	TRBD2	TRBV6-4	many	CASSDSRRGGGTQYF	TGTGCCAGCAGTGACTCGCGGCGGGGGGGCGGTACGCAGTATTTT
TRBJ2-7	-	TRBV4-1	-	CASSPQWQGSYEQYF	TGCGCCAGCAGCCCGCAATGGCAGGGATCGTACGAGCAGTACTTC
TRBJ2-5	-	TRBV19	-	CASSSRRGAMVETQYF	TGTGCCAGTAGTAGTCGCCGGGGGGCGATGGTAGAGACCCAGTACTTC
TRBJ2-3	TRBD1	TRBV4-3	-	CASSARQGGKDTQYF	TGCGCCAGCAGCGCCCGACAGGGGGGGAAAGATACGCAGTATTTT
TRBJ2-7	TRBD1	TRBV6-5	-	CASSRSGQVYEQYF	TGTGCCAGCAGCCGGTCCGGACAGGTCTACGAGCAGTACTTC
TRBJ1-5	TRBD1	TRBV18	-	CASSPTGDQPQHF	TGTGCCAGCTCACCCACAGGGGATCAGCCCCAGCATTTT
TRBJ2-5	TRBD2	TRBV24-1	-	CATSDSTSGQETQYF	TGTGCCACCAGTGATTCGACTAGCGGACAAGAGACCCAGTACTTC
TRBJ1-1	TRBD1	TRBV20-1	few	CSADPTGKAFF	TGCAGTGCCGATCCGACAGGGAAAGCTTTCTTT
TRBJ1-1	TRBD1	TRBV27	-	CASSLRQGGMNTEAFF	TGTGCCAGCAGTTTAAGACAGGGCGGGATGAACACTGAAGCTTTCTTT
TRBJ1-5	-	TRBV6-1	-	CASILTGSNQPQHF	TGTGCCAGCATCCTCACGGGGAGCAATCAGCCCCAGCATTTT
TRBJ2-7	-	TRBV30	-	CAWSVFRSYEQYF	TGTGCCTGGAGTGTTTTTCGCTCCTACGAGCAGTACTTC
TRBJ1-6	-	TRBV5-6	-	CASSRDWGGLGHSPLHF	TGTGCCAGCAGCAGGGACTGGGGCGGTCTTGGCCATTCACCCCTCCACTTT
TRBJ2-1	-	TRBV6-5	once	CASRIDFDSYNEQFF	TGTGCCAGCAGAATCGACTTCGACTCCTACAATGAGCAGTTCTTC
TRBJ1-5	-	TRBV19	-	CASSKTNSGQPQHF	TGTGCCAGTAGTAAAACCAACTCGGGGCAGCCCCAGCATTTT
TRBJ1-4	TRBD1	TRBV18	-	CASSPPGQGAGEKLFF	TGTGCCAGCTCACCACCGGGTCAGGGGGCCGGAGAAAAACTGTTTTTT
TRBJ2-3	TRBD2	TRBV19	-	CASSQRTSGVSTDTQYF	TGTGCCAGTAGTCAACGGACTAGCGGGGTTAGCACAGATACGCAGTATTTT
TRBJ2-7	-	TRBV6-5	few	CASTAGLTYEQYF	TGTGCCAGCACGGCAGGGCTAACCTACGAGCAGTACTTC
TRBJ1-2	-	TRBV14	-	CASSQQGNNGYTF	TGTGCCAGCAGCCAACAGGGGAATAATGGCTACACCTTC
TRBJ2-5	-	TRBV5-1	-	CASSLAGGRETQYF	TGCGCCAGCAGCTTGGCAGGGGGGCGAGAGACCCAGTACTTC
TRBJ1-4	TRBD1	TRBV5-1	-	CASSYRGGAFATNEKLFF	TGCGCCAGCAGCTACAGGGGGGGCGCGTTTGCAACTAATGAAAAACTGTTTTTT